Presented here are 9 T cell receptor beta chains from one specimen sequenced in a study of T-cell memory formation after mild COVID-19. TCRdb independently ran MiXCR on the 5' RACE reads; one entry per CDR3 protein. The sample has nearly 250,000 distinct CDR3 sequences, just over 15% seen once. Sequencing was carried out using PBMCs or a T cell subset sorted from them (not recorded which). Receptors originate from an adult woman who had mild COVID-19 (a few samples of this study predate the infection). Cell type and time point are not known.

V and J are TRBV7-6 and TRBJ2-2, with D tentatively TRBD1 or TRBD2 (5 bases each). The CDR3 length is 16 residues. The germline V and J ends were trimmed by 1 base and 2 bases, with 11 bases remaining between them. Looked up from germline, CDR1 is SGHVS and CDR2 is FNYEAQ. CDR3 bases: TGTGCCAGCAGCTTAGTTGGGACGTCCAACACCGGGGAGCTGTTTTTT. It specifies CASSLVGTSNTGELFF.

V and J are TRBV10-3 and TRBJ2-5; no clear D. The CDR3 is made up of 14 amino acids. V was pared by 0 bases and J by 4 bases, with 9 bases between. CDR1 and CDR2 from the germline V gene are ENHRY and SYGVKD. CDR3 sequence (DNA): TGTGCCATCAGTGAGTCGCTAATGGGAGAGACCCAGTACTTC. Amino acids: CAISESLMGETQYF.

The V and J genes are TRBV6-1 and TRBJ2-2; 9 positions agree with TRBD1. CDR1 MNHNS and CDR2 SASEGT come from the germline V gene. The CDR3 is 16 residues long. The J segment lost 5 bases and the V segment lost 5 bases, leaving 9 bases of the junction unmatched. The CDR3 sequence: CASSLYRGRRTGELFF. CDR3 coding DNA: TGTGCCAGCAGTCTATACAGGGGGCGCAGGACCGGGGAGCTGTTTTTT.

CDR3: CASSPSRRAYNEQFF. CDR3 DNA: TGTGCCAGCAGCCCTTCGCGCAGGGCCTACAATGAGCAGTTCTTC. The chain uses TRBV5-6 and TRBJ2-1; maybe TRBD1 (5 bases). V lost 4 bases and J 2 bases, leaving 13 bases between the germline ends. From germline, CDR1 is SGHDT and CDR2 YYEEEE. The CDR3 is 15 amino acids.

CDR3 in amino acids: CASSLEGGFTEAFF. The CDR3 coding sequence is TGTGCCAGCAGCTTAGAAGGGGGCTTCACTGAAGCTTTCTTT. The V and J genes are TRBV7-9 and TRBJ1-1, with 7 nucleotides matching TRBD1. In germline, CDR1 is SEHNR, CDR2 FQNEAQ (reference sequence). The CDR3 covers 14 residues. V gave up 1 base and J gave up 4 bases; unmatched junction bases: 3.

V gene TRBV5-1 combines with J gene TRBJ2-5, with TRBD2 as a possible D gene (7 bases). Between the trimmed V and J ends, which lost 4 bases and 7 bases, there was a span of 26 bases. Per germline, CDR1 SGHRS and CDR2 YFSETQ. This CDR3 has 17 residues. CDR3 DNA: TGCGCCAGCAGCAGCGGCCGAGGACTAGGGGGGATGGGGACCCAGTACTTC. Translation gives CASSSGRGLGGMGTQYF.

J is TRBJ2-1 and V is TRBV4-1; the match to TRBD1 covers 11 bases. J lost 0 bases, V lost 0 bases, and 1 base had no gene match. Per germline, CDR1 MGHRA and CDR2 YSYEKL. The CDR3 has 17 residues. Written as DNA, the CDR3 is TGCGCCAGCAGCCAAGATGGGACAGGGGGCTCCTACAATGAGCAGTTCTTC. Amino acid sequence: CASSQDGTGGSYNEQFF.

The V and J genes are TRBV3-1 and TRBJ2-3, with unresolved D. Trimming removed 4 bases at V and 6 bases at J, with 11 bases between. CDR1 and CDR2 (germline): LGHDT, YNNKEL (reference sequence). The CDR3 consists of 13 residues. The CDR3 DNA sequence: TGTGCCAGCAGCCGGAACTTAGTGGATACGCAGTATTTT. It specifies CASSRNLVDTQYF.

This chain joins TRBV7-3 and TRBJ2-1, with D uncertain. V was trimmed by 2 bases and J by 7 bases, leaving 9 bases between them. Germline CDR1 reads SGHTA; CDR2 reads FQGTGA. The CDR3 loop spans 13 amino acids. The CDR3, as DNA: TGTGCCAGCAGCTTAGGGCCCCCAAATGAGCAGTTCTTC. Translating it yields CASSLGPPNEQFF.